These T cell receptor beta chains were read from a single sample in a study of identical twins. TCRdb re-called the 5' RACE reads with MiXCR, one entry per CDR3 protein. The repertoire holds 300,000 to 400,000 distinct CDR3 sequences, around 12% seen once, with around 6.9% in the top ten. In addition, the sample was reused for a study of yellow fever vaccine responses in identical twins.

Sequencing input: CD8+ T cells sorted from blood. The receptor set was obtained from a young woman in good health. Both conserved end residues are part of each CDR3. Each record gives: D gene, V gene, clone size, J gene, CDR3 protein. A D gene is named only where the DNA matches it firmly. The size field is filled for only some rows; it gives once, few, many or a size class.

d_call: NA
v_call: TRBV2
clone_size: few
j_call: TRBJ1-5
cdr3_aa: CASSEVRLLGGQPQHF

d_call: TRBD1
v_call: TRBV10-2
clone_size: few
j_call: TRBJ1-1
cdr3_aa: CASRNLDRDGTEAFF

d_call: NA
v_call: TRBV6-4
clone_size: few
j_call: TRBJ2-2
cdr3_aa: CASSDGGGTGELFF

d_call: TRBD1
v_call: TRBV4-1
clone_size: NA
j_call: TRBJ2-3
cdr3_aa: CASSQSGTGVDTQYF

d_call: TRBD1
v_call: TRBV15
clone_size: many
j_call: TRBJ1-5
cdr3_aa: CATSTLGTGGNAFIQPQHF

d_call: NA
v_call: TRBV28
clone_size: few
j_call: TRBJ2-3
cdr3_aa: CASSLDLGKDTQYF

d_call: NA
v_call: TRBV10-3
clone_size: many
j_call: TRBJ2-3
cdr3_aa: CAISTGDATSTDTQYF

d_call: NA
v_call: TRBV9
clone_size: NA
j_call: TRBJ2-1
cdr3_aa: CASSVPADAGRGDNEQFF

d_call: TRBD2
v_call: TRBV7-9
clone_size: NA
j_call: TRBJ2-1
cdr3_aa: CASSPSGTRGGNEQFF

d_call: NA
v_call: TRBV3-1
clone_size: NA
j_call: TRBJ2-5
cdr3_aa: CASSLGPNRETQYF

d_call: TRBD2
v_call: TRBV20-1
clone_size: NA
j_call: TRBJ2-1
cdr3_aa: CSARIGLVIREQFF

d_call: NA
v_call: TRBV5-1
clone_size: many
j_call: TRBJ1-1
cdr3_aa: CASRLGGNTEAFF

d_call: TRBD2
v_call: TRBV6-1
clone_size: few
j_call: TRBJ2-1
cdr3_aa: CASLDLAGGSYNEQFF

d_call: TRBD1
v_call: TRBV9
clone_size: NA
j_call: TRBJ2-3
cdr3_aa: CASSVDVQGMSDTQYF

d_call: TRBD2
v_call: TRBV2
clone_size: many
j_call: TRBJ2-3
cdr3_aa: CASRGRGHAGGTDTQYF

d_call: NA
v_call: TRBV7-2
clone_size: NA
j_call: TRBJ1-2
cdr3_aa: CASSSLGDYGYTF

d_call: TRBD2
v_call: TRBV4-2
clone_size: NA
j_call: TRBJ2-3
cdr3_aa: CASSQEGSGGADTQYF

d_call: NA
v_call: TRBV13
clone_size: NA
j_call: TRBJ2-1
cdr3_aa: CASSLEGDYVGEQFF

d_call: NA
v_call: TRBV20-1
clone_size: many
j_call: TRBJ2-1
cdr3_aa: CSARDTRTGYNEQFF

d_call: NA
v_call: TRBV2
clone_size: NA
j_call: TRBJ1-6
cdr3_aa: CASRPGETYNSPLHF

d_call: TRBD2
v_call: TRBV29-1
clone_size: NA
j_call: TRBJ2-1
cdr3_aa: CSVEPTSVLYNEQFF

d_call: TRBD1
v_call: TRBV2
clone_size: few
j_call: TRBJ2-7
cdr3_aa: CAAWDRGDEQYF

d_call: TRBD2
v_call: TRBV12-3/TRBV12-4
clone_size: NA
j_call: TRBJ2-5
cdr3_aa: CASSLALAGKETQYF

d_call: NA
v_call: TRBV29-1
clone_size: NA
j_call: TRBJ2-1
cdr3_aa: CSSESWQGSYNEQFF

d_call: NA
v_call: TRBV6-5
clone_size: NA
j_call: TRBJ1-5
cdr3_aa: CASSYTRTGINQPQHF

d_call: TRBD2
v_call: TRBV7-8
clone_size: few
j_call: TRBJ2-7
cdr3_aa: CASSISGTSGRASYEQYF

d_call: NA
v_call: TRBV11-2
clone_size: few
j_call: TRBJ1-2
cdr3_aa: CASTGGEGVYGYTF

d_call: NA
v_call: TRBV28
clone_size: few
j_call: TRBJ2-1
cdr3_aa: CASSLLRGDLNEQFF

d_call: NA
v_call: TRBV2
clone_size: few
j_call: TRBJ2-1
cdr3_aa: CASSRGASGYNEQFF

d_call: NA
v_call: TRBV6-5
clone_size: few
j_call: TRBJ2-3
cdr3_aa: CASSYLLSTDTQYF

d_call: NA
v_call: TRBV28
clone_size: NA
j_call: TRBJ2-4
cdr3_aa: CASSPGLDIQYF

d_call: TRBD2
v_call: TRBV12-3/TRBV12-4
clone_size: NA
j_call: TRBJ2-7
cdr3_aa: CASSGSGTSGGKLSYEQYF

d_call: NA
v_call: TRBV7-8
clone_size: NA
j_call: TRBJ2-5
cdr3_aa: CAGSLASRGLETQYF

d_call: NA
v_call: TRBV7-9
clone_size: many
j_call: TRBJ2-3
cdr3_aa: CASSLVSSEDTQYF

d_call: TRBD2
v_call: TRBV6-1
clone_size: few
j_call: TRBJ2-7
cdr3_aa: CASSKPSGSDAYEQYF

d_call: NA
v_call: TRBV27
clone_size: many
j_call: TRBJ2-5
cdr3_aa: CASSGFGSQETQYF

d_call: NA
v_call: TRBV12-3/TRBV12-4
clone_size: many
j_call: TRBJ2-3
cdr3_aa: CASSSGTDTDTQYF

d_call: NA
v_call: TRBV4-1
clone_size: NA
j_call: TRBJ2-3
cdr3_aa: CASSQEGVHTDTQYF

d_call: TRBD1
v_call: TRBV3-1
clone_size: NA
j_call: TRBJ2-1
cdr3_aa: CASSPEPGQGASVFF